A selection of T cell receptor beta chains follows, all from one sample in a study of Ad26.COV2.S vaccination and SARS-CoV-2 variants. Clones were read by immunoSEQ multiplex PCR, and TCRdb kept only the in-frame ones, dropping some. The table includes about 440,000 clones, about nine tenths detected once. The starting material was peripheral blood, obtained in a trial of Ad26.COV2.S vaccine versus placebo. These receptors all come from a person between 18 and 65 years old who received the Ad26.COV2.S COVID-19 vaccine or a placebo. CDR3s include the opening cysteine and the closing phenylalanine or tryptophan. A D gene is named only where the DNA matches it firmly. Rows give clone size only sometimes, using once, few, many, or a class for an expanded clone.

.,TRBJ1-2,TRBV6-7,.,TGTGCCAGCAGTTACCGAACGACAACCGACTATGGCTACACCTTC,CASSYRTTTDYGYTF
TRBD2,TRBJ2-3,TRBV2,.,TGTGCCAGCAGTGGGGGACTAGCGGGATCTAGCACAGATACGCAGTATTTT,CASSGGLAGSSTDTQYF
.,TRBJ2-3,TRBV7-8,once,TGTGCCAGCAGCCTATACACAGATACGCAGTATTTT,CASSLYTDTQYF
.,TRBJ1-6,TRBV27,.,TGTGCCAGCAGTGGGGGGAGAAATAATTCACCCCTCCACTTT,CASSGGRNNSPLHF
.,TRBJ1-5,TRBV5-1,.,TGCGCCAGCAGCTTGGGCTCGGGGGGCGTCAATCAGCCCCAGCATTTT,CASSLGSGGVNQPQHF
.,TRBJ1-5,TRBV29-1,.,TGCAGCGTGAGGACGGGGAACAATCAGCCCCAGCATTTT,CSVRTGNNQPQHF
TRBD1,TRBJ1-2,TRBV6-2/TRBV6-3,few,TGTGCCAGCAGCTCCTCTTGGACAGGGAAGAGCTACACCTTC,CASSSSWTGKSYTF
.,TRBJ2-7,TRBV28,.,TGTGCCAGCAGCCCAGGGACCGCGGGTCGGGAGCAGTACTTC,CASSPGTAGREQYF
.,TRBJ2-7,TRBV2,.,TGTGCCAGCTGGGACTCAAAAAGCCTCGAGCAGTACTTC,CASWDSKSLEQYF
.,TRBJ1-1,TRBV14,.,TGTGCCAGCAGCCTCTCAATCTCAGGGAACACTGAAGCTTTCTTT,CASSLSISGNTEAFF
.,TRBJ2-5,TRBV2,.,TGTGCCAGCAGTGAATATCGTGGGGGCGAGGAGACCCAGTACTTC,CASSEYRGGEETQYF
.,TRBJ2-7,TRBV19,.,TGTGCCAGTAGTCTAGCCTCAGGCTACGAGCAGTACTTC,CASSLASGYEQYF
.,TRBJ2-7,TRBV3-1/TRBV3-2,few,TGTGCCAGCAGCCAAGAACACCCGACTAGAACCTCCTACGAGCAGTACTTC,CASSQEHPTRTSYEQYF
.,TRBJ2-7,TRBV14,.,TGTGCCAGCAGCCAAGATGCGGAGGAACCCGAGCAGTACTTC,CASSQDAEEPEQYF
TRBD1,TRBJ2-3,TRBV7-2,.,TGTGCCAGCAGCAGGACAGGGTCGGATACGCAGTATTTT,CASSRTGSDTQYF
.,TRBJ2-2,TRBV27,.,TGTGCCAGCAGTCGTAACAGGGATCGTGGCACCGGGGAGCTGTTTTTT,CASSRNRDRGTGELFF
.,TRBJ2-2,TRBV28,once,TGTGCCAGCAGTTTGGCTGGACCGCCCGACACCGGGGAGCTGTTTTTT,CASSLAGPPDTGELFF
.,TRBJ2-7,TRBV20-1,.,TGCAGTGCTAGTCGGGACCCTTCCTACGAGCAGTACTTC,CSASRDPSYEQYF
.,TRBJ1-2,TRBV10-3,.,TGTGCCATCGGCGCAGGGACGGCCTATGGCTACACCTTC,CAIGAGTAYGYTF
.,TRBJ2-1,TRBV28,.,TGTGCCAGCAGTCCGGGCCGGCTGGTTAGGGGTGAGCAGTTCTTC,CASSPGRLVRGEQFF
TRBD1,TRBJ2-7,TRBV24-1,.,TGTGCCACCAGTGATAGACAGGGGGGCTACGAGCAGTACTTC,CATSDRQGGYEQYF
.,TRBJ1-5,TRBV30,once,TGTGCCTGGAGTGGGGGGCAGGGTGGAATTCAGCCCCAGCATTTT,CAWSGGQGGIQPQHF
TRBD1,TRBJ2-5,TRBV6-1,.,TGTGCCAGCAGTGATCTCGGGACAGGGGTAGAGACCCAGTACTTC,CASSDLGTGVETQYF
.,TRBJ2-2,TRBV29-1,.,TGCAGCGTTGAAAGGGGAAAGAACACCGGGGAGCTGTTTTTT,CSVERGKNTGELFF
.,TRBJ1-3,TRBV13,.,TGTGCCAGCAGCGAGGGACATTCTCCTGGAAACACCATATATTTT,CASSEGHSPGNTIYF
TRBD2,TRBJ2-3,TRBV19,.,TGTGCCAGTAGTAGGACTAGCGGGATGACAGATACGCAGTATTTT,CASSRTSGMTDTQYF
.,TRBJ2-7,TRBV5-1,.,TGCGCCAGCAGCTTGGGCGGGGTCTACGAGCAGTACTTC,CASSLGGVYEQYF
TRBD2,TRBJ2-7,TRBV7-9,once,TGTGCCAGCAGCGGGGCGGGCGGGAGACTCTACGAGCAGTACTTC,CASSGAGGRLYEQYF
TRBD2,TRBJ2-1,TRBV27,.,TGTGCCACTCTTTTAGCGGGAGACGTGAGGAATGAGCAGTTCTTC,CATLLAGDVRNEQFF
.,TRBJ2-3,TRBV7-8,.,TGTGCCAGCAGCCCCCAGGGGACAGATACGCAGTATTTT,CASSPQGTDTQYF
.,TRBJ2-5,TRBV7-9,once,TGTGCCAGCAGCTCTCGGGGGATACGGTTCTTCGAGACCCAGTACTTC,CASSSRGIRFFETQYF
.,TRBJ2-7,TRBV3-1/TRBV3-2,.,TGTGCCAGCAGCCGAGGGTTGGGGGACTACGAGCAGTACTTC,CASSRGLGDYEQYF
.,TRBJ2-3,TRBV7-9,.,TGTGCCAGCAGCTTTAATGGCAGGGGCCGAGGAGATACGCAGTATTTT,CASSFNGRGRGDTQYF
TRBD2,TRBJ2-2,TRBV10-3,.,TGTGCCATCACAACTAGCACTAGCGGTAACACCGGGGAGCTGTTTTTT,CAITTSTSGNTGELFF
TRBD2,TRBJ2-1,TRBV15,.,TGTGCCACCAGCAGAGTTGGCGGGAGCCCGGATAGCCCCTACAATGAGCAGTTCTTC,CATSRVGGSPDSPYNEQFF
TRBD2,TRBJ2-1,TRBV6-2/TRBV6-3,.,TGTGCCAGCAGTTACTTCCCGACTAGCGGGATTTTAAATGAGCAGTTCTTC,CASSYFPTSGILNEQFF
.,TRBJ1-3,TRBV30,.,TGTGCCTGGAGTAGTACGAAGGTCTACTCTGGAAACACCATATATTTT,CAWSSTKVYSGNTIYF
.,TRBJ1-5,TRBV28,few,TGTGCCAGCACCCTGGACGCGGGGCCCCAGCATTTT,CASTLDAGPQHF
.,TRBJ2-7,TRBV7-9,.,TGTGCCAGCAGCGGAGGGACAGAACAGTACTTC,CASSGGTEQYF
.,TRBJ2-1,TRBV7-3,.,TGTGCCAGCAGCTTAAACCCCTCCGGGGCGTACAATGAGCAGTTCTTC,CASSLNPSGAYNEQFF
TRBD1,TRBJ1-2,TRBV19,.,TGTGCCAGTAGTTTTGAACGGGACAGGGCGCTCTCTAACTATGGCTACACCTTC,CASSFERDRALSNYGYTF
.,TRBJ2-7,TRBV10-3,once,TGTGCCATCAGCTCAAGACAGGCCACAACCTACGAGCAGTACTTC,CAISSRQATTYEQYF
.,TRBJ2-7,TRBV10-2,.,TGCGCCAGCAGTGAAGGGGGCTTCGGGGGCGAGCAGTACTTC,CASSEGGFGGEQYF
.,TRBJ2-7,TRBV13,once,TGTGCCAGCAGCCCCAGGGGCAGCGGCAGCTACGAGCAGTACTTC,CASSPRGSGSYEQYF
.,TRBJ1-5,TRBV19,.,TGTGCCAGTAATATTATCCCCTCGCCCCAGCATTTT,CASNIIPSPQHF
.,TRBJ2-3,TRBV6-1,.,TGTGCCAGCAGTGAATCTTGGGAGCGGAACACAGATACGCAGTATTTT,CASSESWERNTDTQYF
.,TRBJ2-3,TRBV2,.,TGTGCCAGCAGTGTTGGGTTAGAGGATACGCAGTATTTT,CASSVGLEDTQYF
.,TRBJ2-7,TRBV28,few,TGTGCCAGCCTCCCCTCTGCGGCCCTGGAGCAGTACTTC,CASLPSAALEQYF
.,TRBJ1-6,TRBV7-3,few,TGTGCCAGCAGCTTAAGGGGCAGCTATAATTCACCCCTCCACTTT,CASSLRGSYNSPLHF
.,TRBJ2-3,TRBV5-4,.,TGTGCCAGCAACCCCCCTGGGGAAGCTAGCACAGATACGCAGTATTTT,CASNPPGEASTDTQYF
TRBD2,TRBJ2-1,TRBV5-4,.,TGTGCCAGCAGCTTGGGGGCGGGGACTAGAGAGTCCAATGAGCAGTTCTTC,CASSLGAGTRESNEQFF
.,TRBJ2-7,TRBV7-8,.,TGTGCCAGCAGCACCCAGACCGAGCAGTACTTC,CASSTQTEQYF